The 2 T cell receptor beta chains reported below all come from one sample, sequenced in a study of blood T cell repertoires in COVID-19. Sequencing used immunoSEQ multiplex PCR; TCRdb keeps in-frame clones, though not all of them. The data show about 24,000 clones, with over 55% seen just once and 43% held by the top ten. The source material was peripheral blood. All receptors derive from a woman at least 80 years old with acute or convalescent COVID-19.

This clone was recorded once. The chain combines TRBV5-1 with TRBJ2-5; D perhaps matches TRBD1 (5 bases). Trimming removed 4 bases from V and 1 base from J, with 11 bases in between. The V gene's germline CDR1 is SGHRS and CDR2 YFSETQ. This CDR3 spans 14 amino acids. This chain's CDR3 is CASSLDTPQETQYF. Here the CDR3 DNA reads TGCGCCAGCAGCCTGGACACCCCCCAAGAGACCCAGTACTTC.

This clone was observed a single time. The rearrangement links TRBV13 to TRBJ1-2; D is uncertain. V was cut by 2 bases and J by 14 bases, with 12 bases left in between. The germline V gene encodes CDR1 PRHDT and CDR2 FYEKMQ (reference sequence). There are 11 residues in the CDR3. The CDR3 loop is CASSLNPASTF. The CDR3 nucleotides read TGTGCCAGCAGCTTAAACCCGGCTAGTACCTTC.